This T cell receptor (beta chain) was obtained from a study of blood T cell repertoires in COVID-19 (dated by TCRdb to 2020 to 2021). About the study as a whole: Samples from collaborators originated in the United States, Italy and Spain and spanned both the acute and convalescent phases of COVID-19. Nearly every sample came with metadata listing a de-identified subject ID, COVID-19 status, age in years and sex. The samples were drawn from the first 160 participants of the ongoing ImmuneRACE study and from 1,254 subjects provided by 6 global collaborators. Deeply sampled blood TCRbeta repertoires from subjects exposed to, actively infected with, or recovered from COVID-19 were included in the dataset. Where available, HLA class I and class II types were taken from metadata supplied by the sample provider and were not determined by assay-based typing. The prospective study material was composed of cDNA or gDNA derived from T cells, B-cell-depleted T cells, or PBMCs. A freely available public database, intended as a resource for researchers studying the immune response to SARS-CoV-2, is where the repertoires were released. What the authors observed across the whole study: The amount of clinical and demographic metadata varied by source and participant and was provided uncurated.

TCRbeta CDR3 regions were amplified from genomic DNA by means of the immunoSEQ Assay, a bias-controlled multiplex PCR. On the study's bioinformatics: The number of nucleated cells in each sample was estimated from the amplification of reference gene primers within the assay. To quantify the absolute abundance of each unique TCRbeta CDR3 rearrangement, sequence reads were collapsed and filtered. For each sample, productive Simpson clonality was calculated as the square root of Simpson's diversity index across productive rearrangements. As stored in TCRdb, this immuneACCESS dataset retains in-frame rearrangements with V and J assigned. A fraction of the clones does not appear; measured against another copy, unresolved V genes explain less than half of the discrepancy, and the remainder lacks a known reason. V, J and clone size derive from that table, while D and trimming were established from the DNA sequence. This sample gives approximately 500,000 clones in total; more than 75% of them show up just once. The biggest ten clones account for about 2% of the sample.

V is shortened by 4 bases, J by 4 bases, and the region joining them spans 25 bases. As encoded in the germline V gene, CDR1 is LGHNA while CDR2 is YNFKEQ. The cysteine opens and the phenylalanine closes a CDR3 of 18 amino acids. Just the 54-base CDR3 DNA is kept, in frame starting at base 1. In the prospective study, participants were about 18 to 89 years old, resided in 20 to 30 geographic areas of the United States, and were enrolled through a virtual design. In the prospective study, participants were assigned to cohorts based on the clinical history participants reported in a screening survey and a study questionnaire. Recovered participants in ImmuneRACE Cohort 3 were defined by two consecutive negative NP/OP PCR tests, clearance by a healthcare professional, or resolution of symptoms. Each participant in the prospective study had whole blood, serum and a nasopharyngeal or oropharyngeal swab collected by mobile phlebotomists. Over a 2-month period, participants in the prospective study had the option of providing additional blood draws and questionnaires. Prospective study blood samples were shipped either frozen or at room temperature before DNA extraction.

Remarks on this clone: Its recognized antigen is unknown. Nothing much larger sits one base from this clone, and base qualities are not available.

The receptor chain draws on TRBV4-2 and TRBJ1-1; possibly the D gene is TRBD1, per 6 matching bases. Sequenced: PBMCs or T cells enriched from blood (not recorded which). This TCR was recovered from a middle-aged woman who had recovered from COVID-19. The nucleotide sequence reads TGTGCCAGCAGCCCCCGAGATGGGTACAGGGAAGCGGCCACTGAAGCTTTCTTT. Protein translation: CASSPRDGYREAATEAFF.